Listed below are T cell receptor beta chains from one sample, sequenced in a study of cytomegalovirus exposure and HLA in healthy donors. The data were produced by immunoSEQ multiplex PCR, yet TCRdb's version contains in-frame clones alone and is incomplete. The repertoire includes about 160,000 clones, about 71% of them detected once, and around 2.8% sits in the top ten. The specimen sequenced was PBMCs. The source of these receptors is a woman in her 30s in good health and CMV-seronegative. Each CDR3 is given with its conserved first and last residue. Fields, in order: V gene, clone size, D gene, J gene, CDR3 protein, CDR3 DNA. A D gene is named only where the DNA matches it firmly. Clone size is shown for a subset of rows, as once, few, many or a class of expanded clone.

TRBV27	.	.	TRBJ1-4	CASSPIQAQEKLFF	TGTGCCAGCAGCCCTATTCAGGCACAGGAAAAACTGTTTTTT
TRBV29-1	.	.	TRBJ1-1	CSVDSEAFF	TGCAGCGTGGACAGTGAAGCTTTCTTT
TRBV5-6	.	.	TRBJ2-2	CASSFTENTGELFF	TGTGCCAGCAGTTTCACAGAGAACACCGGGGAGCTGTTTTTT
TRBV5-1	.	.	TRBJ2-7	CASSLRGYSYEQYF	TGCGCCAGCAGCCTAAGGGGTTACTCCTACGAGCAGTACTTC
TRBV9	.	.	TRBJ2-1	CASSVAGVSYNEQFF	TGTGCCAGCAGCGTAGCCGGGGTATCCTACAATGAGCAGTTCTTC
TRBV18	few	.	TRBJ1-1	CASSPLEGTLAFF	TGTGCCAGCTCACCACTCGAGGGTACCCTAGCTTTCTTT
TRBV5-4	.	TRBD2	TRBJ2-1	CASSLAGGASYNEQFF	TGTGCCAGCAGCTTGGCCGGGGGGGCCTCCTACAATGAGCAGTTCTTC
TRBV7-3	once	TRBD2	TRBJ2-1	CASSLRGLAGVDNEQFF	TGTGCCAGCAGCTTAAGAGGACTAGCGGGAGTTGACAATGAGCAGTTCTTC
TRBV29-1	.	.	TRBJ2-3	CSVEDQAPRGDTQYF	TGCAGCGTTGAAGATCAGGCCCCTCGAGGGGATACGCAGTATTTT
TRBV11-1	.	.	TRBJ2-5	CASSLVLEETQYF	TGTGCCAGCAGCTTGGTCCTAGAGGAGACCCAGTACTTC
TRBV7-8	.	.	TRBJ2-7	CASSLSQFYEQYF	TGTGCCAGCAGCTTATCACAGTTCTACGAGCAGTACTTC
TRBV6-5	.	TRBD1	TRBJ2-7	CASSYTGQATPYEQYF	TGTGCCAGCAGTTACACAGGACAGGCCACCCCCTACGAGCAGTACTTC
TRBV30	.	.	TRBJ1-1	CAWSGTANTEAFF	TGTGCCTGGAGTGGGACAGCCAACACTGAAGCTTTCTTT
TRBV4-2	.	TRBD2	TRBJ2-3	CASSPGRVLADTQYF	TGTGCCAGCAGCCCCGGGAGGGTGCTCGCAGATACGCAGTATTTT
TRBV28	.	TRBD2	TRBJ2-7	CASSLELAGASEQYF	TGTGCCAGCAGTTTAGAGCTAGCGGGAGCGAGCGAGCAGTACTTC
TRBV5-6	.	.	TRBJ1-5	CASSLGGISNQPQHF	TGTGCCAGCAGCTTGGGAGGGATTAGCAATCAGCCCCAGCATTTT
TRBV19	.	TRBD2	TRBJ2-1	CASSKIAGNEQFF	TGTGCCAGTAGTAAAATAGCGGGGAATGAGCAGTTCTTC
TRBV5-6	few	TRBD1	TRBJ1-1	CASSPGQGDKAFF	TGTGCCAGCAGCCCCGGACAGGGGGATAAGGCTTTCTTT
TRBV7-9	.	TRBD2	TRBJ2-2	CASAQAGAGNTGELFF	TGTGCCAGCGCTCAAGCGGGGGCGGGGAACACCGGGGAGCTGTTTTTT
TRBV27	.	.	TRBJ2-7	CASSLIGGPQYF	TGTGCCAGCAGTCTGATCGGAGGTCCGCAGTACTTC
TRBV10-3	.	TRBD1	TRBJ1-2	CAIRGAGGSANYGYTF	TGTGCCATCAGGGGGGCAGGGGGTTCCGCTAACTATGGCTACACCTTC
TRBV19	.	.	TRBJ2-3	CASSIVGGFADTQYF	TGTGCCAGTAGTATAGTTGGCGGGTTTGCAGATACGCAGTATTTT
TRBV27	.	.	TRBJ2-1	CASSPNYNEQFF	TGTGCCAGCAGTCCCAACTACAATGAGCAGTTCTTC
TRBV18	.	.	TRBJ1-3	CASFTTADSGNTIYF	TGTGCCAGCTTTACGACAGCCGACTCTGGAAACACCATATATTTT
TRBV28	.	.	TRBJ1-5	CASNPNGEKNQPQHF	TGTGCCAGCAACCCTAACGGAGAAAAAAATCAGCCCCAGCATTTT
TRBV7-6	.	TRBD2	TRBJ2-1	CASSLAGLRGAGGYNEQFF	TGTGCCAGCAGCTTAGCGGGGCTTCGTGGGGCGGGAGGTTACAATGAGCAGTTCTTC
TRBV27	.	.	TRBJ2-1	CASSPRESRQFF	TGTGCCAGCAGTCCCCGGGAGAGCCGTCAGTTCTTC
TRBV18	.	TRBD1	TRBJ2-7	CASSRRDSTYEQYF	TGTGCCAGCTCAAGACGGGACAGCACCTACGAGCAGTACTTC
TRBV5-4	.	TRBD2	TRBJ2-1	CAIATSGGSYNEQFF	TGTGCCATAGCGACTAGCGGGGGCTCCTACAATGAGCAGTTCTTC
TRBV6-5	.	.	TRBJ1-5	CASSYSRDTKTQHF	TGTGCCAGCAGTTACTCCCGGGACACCAAGACCCAGCATTTT
TRBV9	.	.	TRBJ1-4	CASSVVGETDEKLFF	TGTGCCAGCAGCGTAGTTGGGGAGACGGATGAAAAACTGTTTTTT
TRBV5-1	.	.	TRBJ1-1	CASSSQSPGDTEAFF	TGCGCCAGCAGCTCCCAGAGCCCGGGGGACACTGAAGCTTTCTTT
TRBV7-2	.	.	TRBJ2-7	CASSLEPLPYEQYF	TGTGCCAGCAGCTTAGAGCCGCTTCCCTACGAGCAGTACTTC
TRBV4-2	.	TRBD1	TRBJ1-4	CASSQQWGQFLEKLFF	TGTGCCAGCAGCCAGCAGTGGGGACAGTTTCTGGAAAAACTGTTTTTT
TRBV5-1	.	TRBD2	TRBJ2-7	CASSLTFEGSGVNEQYF	TGCGCCAGCAGCCTTACCTTTGAGGGTAGCGGGGTAAACGAGCAGTACTTC
TRBV29-1	.	.	TRBJ1-1	CSVEKGEGTEAFF	TGCAGCGTTGAAAAAGGGGAGGGCACTGAAGCTTTCTTT
TRBV7-9	.	.	TRBJ2-2	CASSFTPPNTGELFF	TGTGCCAGCAGCTTCACACCCCCGAACACCGGGGAGCTGTTTTTT
TRBV4-2	.	TRBD2	TRBJ2-7	CASSQDLAGVGLSYEQYF	TGTGCCAGCAGCCAAGATTTAGCGGGAGTGGGCCTTTCTTACGAGCAGTACTTC
TRBV7-2	.	.	TRBJ2-7	CASSLFSSGWNEQYF	TGTGCCAGCAGCTTATTTTCCAGCGGTTGGAACGAGCAGTACTTC
TRBV7-9	few	TRBD2	TRBJ2-7	CASGTSVPLEQYF	TGTGCCAGCGGCACTAGCGTCCCTCTCGAGCAGTACTTC
TRBV19	.	.	TRBJ1-6	CASSITYRVGSPLHF	TGTGCCAGTAGTATAACTTATCGGGTTGGATCACCCCTCCACTTT
TRBV9	few	.	TRBJ2-2	CASREGHTGELFF	TGTGCCAGCAGGGAGGGGCATACCGGGGAGCTGTTTTTT
TRBV4-3	.	.	TRBJ2-5	CASSQDRGLAVGETQYF	TGCGCCAGCAGCCAAGATCGGGGGTTAGCGGTGGGGGAGACCCAGTACTTC
TRBV11-2	.	.	TRBJ1-1	CASSASRPGDMNTEAFF	TGTGCCAGCAGCGCAAGCCGCCCGGGAGACATGAACACTGAAGCTTTCTTT
TRBV18	few	.	TRBJ2-7	CASSTGQSYEQYF	TGTGCCAGCTCAACCGGACAGTCCTACGAGCAGTACTTC
TRBV9	few	.	TRBJ1-3	CASSAGPGNTIYF	TGTGCCAGCAGCGCAGGGCCTGGAAACACCATATATTTT
TRBV19	.	TRBD1	TRBJ1-3	CASTLLDRGRNTIYF	TGTGCCAGTACCCTTCTGGACAGGGGACGAAACACCATATATTTT
TRBV6-1	few	.	TRBJ1-3	CASRISSGSGNTIYF	TGTGCCAGCAGAATAAGTTCGGGGAGTGGAAACACCATATATTTT
TRBV30	.	.	TRBJ2-1	CAWIGQYNEQFF	TGTGCCTGGATTGGACAGTACAATGAGCAGTTCTTC
TRBV28	few	.	TRBJ1-1	CASSFSVSGEAFF	TGTGCCAGCAGTTTCTCTGTCTCGGGTGAAGCTTTCTTT
TRBV19	.	.	TRBJ2-1	CASSIRTDLEQFF	TGTGCCAGTAGTATTAGGACAGACCTTGAGCAGTTCTTC